The clone carrying this TCR beta chain is a singleton in its sample. Its antigen is unknown. This sample is drawn from a study of shared clonotypes between healthy human individuals. Germline V gene lookup returns CDR1 SGHAT and CDR2 FQDESV (reference sequence). V was shortened by 4 bases and J by 3 bases, with 13 bases between the two germline ends. CDR3 size: 14 residues. Study processing details: ImmunoSEQ output held junction-only sequences without quality scores, so filtering differed. TCRdb's table, derived via immunoSEQ multiplex PCR, lists solely in-frame clones and lacks some. V and J calls and clone size are as listed in that table; D and trimming were resolved from the DNA. The table shows 2 million to 2.5 million clones, with 92% occurring only once. Caucasian adults residing in Nashville, Tennessee made up all the donors. General study points: A reduction in generation probabilities was seen for non-shared clonotypes relative to those shared by all four donors.

The TCR was taken from a man younger than 35 in good health. Some clones in this sample may be carry-over from other donors' samples. The chain has TRBV11-1 and TRBJ2-7; D gene ambiguous. Sequencing was performed on naive CD4+ T cells from PBMCs. The subset is: CD45RA+ positively selected. Written as DNA, the CDR3 is TGTGCCAGCAGCTCAAAGATCGCTGGCTACGAGCAGTACTTC. The encoded protein is CASSSKIAGYEQYF.